These T cell receptor beta chains were read from a single sample in a study of technical replicates of blood from several donors. TCRdb's copy holds only in-frame clones and misses some; the assay was immunoSEQ multiplex PCR. The sample consists of 65,000 to 90,000 clones, 80% to 90% of them appearing once. The sequencing sample was made of PBMCs. These receptor sequences come from a human donor in good health. Some clones in this sample may be carry-over from other donors' samples. The CDR3 runs from the conserved cysteine through the conserved F or W. A D gene is named only where the DNA matches it firmly. Clone size, where shown, is once, few, many, or a class for clones that have expanded.

-,TRBJ2-1,-,TRBV30,11,TGTGCCTGGAGTGTAACACGCGAGCAGTTCTTC,CAWSVTREQFF
-,TRBJ2-5,-,TRBV6-5,14,TGTGCCAGCAGTCGGACAGCCGACCAAGAGACCCAGTACTTC,CASSRTADQETQYF
-,TRBJ2-1,few,TRBV2,10,TGTGCCAGCAGTTTAGCTGAGCAGTTCTTC,CASSLAEQFF
TRBD1,TRBJ1-2,-,TRBV9,14,TGTGCCAGCAGTGCTGGGACAGGGGTCCAGGGCTACACCTTC,CASSAGTGVQGYTF
TRBD2,TRBJ2-3,once,TRBV5-4,15,TGTGCCAGCAGCTCCCCCCTAGCGGGGGCAGATACGCAGTATTTT,CASSSPLAGADTQYF
-,TRBJ1-2,-,TRBV7-3,13,TGTGCCAGCAGCTTAACAGGGGGAGATGGCTACACCTTC,CASSLTGGDGYTF
-,TRBJ2-1,-,TRBV2,13,TGTGCCAGCAGGGGGCTAGGGTACAATGAGCAGTTCTTC,CASRGLGYNEQFF
TRBD1,TRBJ2-7,once,TRBV5-4,16,TGTGCCAGCAGCTTGTTATTTGGGACAGGGCCCAACGAGCAGTACTTC,CASSLLFGTGPNEQYF
TRBD2,TRBJ2-5,-,TRBV7-2,16,TGTGCCAGCAGCTTAGCGGTAGCGGGGGGATCATTCGCCCAGTACTTC,CASSLAVAGGSFAQYF
TRBD2,TRBJ2-1,-,TRBV9,16,TGTGCCAGCAGCGCACCCTCTAGCGGGGGTTACAATGAGCAGTTCTTC,CASSAPSSGGYNEQFF
-,TRBJ2-7,few,TRBV11-2,14,TGTGCCAGCAGCTTCTACAGCGGCTCCTACGAGCAGTACTTC,CASSFYSGSYEQYF
-,TRBJ2-2,-,TRBV28,13,TGTGCCAGCAGTTTTCCGGTTACCGGGGAGCTGTTTTTT,CASSFPVTGELFF
TRBD2,TRBJ2-3,-,TRBV27,16,TGTGCCAGCAGTTTTAGGATAGCGGGACGCACAGATACGCAGTATTTT,CASSFRIAGRTDTQYF
-,TRBJ2-7,-,TRBV29-1,13,TGCAGCGCCCTAGGTGGCAGCTCCTACGAGCAGTACTTC,CSALGGSSYEQYF
TRBD2,TRBJ2-1,-,TRBV11-2,15,TGTGCCAGCAGCGTAGCGGGAGTAGCCTACAATGAGCAGTTCTTC,CASSVAGVAYNEQFF
-,TRBJ1-1,-,TRBV11-1,12,TGTGCCAGCAGCGCCAGGGGCACTGAAGCTTTCTTT,CASSARGTEAFF
TRBD2,TRBJ2-1,-,TRBV7-9,16,TGTGCCAGCAGCAGACTAGCGGGGGACCCCTACAATGAGCAGTTCTTC,CASSRLAGDPYNEQFF
-,TRBJ1-6,-,TRBV5-6,16,TGTGCCAGCAGCCCGTTGGGAGGCTCAAGAGGATCACCCCTCCACTTT,CASSPLGGSRGSPLHF
TRBD1,TRBJ2-3,-,TRBV11-3,15,TGTGCCAGCAGCCAGCGACAGGGAAACACAGATACGCAGTATTTT,CASSQRQGNTDTQYF
-,TRBJ1-5,-,TRBV30,14,TGTGCCTGGAGTCCAGGGAATAGCAATCAGCCCCAGCATTTT,CAWSPGNSNQPQHF
-,TRBJ1-5,-,TRBV6-1,14,TGTGCCAGCAGTGCGGAGTCAAGCAATCAGCCCCAGCATTTT,CASSAESSNQPQHF
TRBD1,TRBJ1-6,-,TRBV30,12,TGTGCCTGTGGACAGGGGAAGTCACCCCTCCACTTT,CACGQGKSPLHF
-,TRBJ1-4,-,TRBV15,12,TGTGCCTCCTCGGTTCATAATGAAAAACTGTTTTTT,CASSVHNEKLFF
-,TRBJ2-6,large,TRBV5-4,16,TGTGCCAGCAGCGCCTTACCGAGCTCTGGGGCCAACGTCCTGACTTTC,CASSALPSSGANVLTF
-,TRBJ2-7,-,TRBV5-4,14,TGTGCCAGCAGCTTGGCGTTCAGGGACAACGAGCAGTACTTC,CASSLAFRDNEQYF
-,TRBJ2-1,-,TRBV5-4,12,TGTGCCAGCAGCCCTAGCGTCGGGAAGCAGTTCTTC,CASSPSVGKQFF
-,TRBJ2-5,-,TRBV10-3,18,TGTGCCATCAGTGAGCTCGACAGGCGCCTAAATAACCAAGAGACCCAGTACTTC,CAISELDRRLNNQETQYF
-,TRBJ2-3,once,TRBV4-3,13,TGCGCCAGCAGCCAAGGGGGGCCAGATACGCAGTATTTT,CASSQGGPDTQYF
-,TRBJ1-1,-,TRBV2,13,TGTGCCAGCAGCGGACGGGGAGCCACTGAAGCTTTCTTT,CASSGRGATEAFF
-,TRBJ1-1,-,TRBV6-4,13,TGTGCCAGCAGCCTGGAGGCCTTCACAGAAGCTTTCTTT,CASSLEAFTEAFF
TRBD1,TRBJ1-1,-,TRBV30,19,TGTGCCTGGAGACGTAATACCCTTGGGACAGGGGGAATCAACACTGAAGCTTTCTTT,CAWRRNTLGTGGINTEAFF
TRBD1,TRBJ2-7,-,TRBV18,14,TGTGCCAGCTCACCGGGACAGGCGTCCTACGAGCAGTACTTC,CASSPGQASYEQYF
-,TRBJ1-6,-,TRBV4-3,15,TGCGCCAGCAGCCCGCGGGGAGAGGGTAATTCACCCCTCCACTTT,CASSPRGEGNSPLHF
TRBD2,TRBJ2-3,once,TRBV2,17,TGTGCCAGCAGCTCCTGGCTAGCGGGAGCGTACACAGATACGCAGTATTTT,CASSSWLAGAYTDTQYF
-,TRBJ2-1,-,TRBV20-1,11,TGCAGTGCCCTGTTAGGTAATGAGCGGTTCTTC,CSALLGNERFF